This TCR beta chain was captured in a study of CD8 T cells in ankylosing spondylitis. Study observations and caveats: A motif in TCR beta, a set of several highly homologous variants, appeared characteristic of ankylosing spondylitis blood.

MiXCR was run by TCRdb on the 5' RACE reads, yielding one entry per CDR3 protein. The table lists approximately 540,000 distinct CDR3 sequences, roughly 13% of them singletons, with 6.8% in the top ten. V lost 3 bases to trimming and J lost 0 bases, with 9 bases between them. The CDR3 is made up of 15 amino acids. The germline V gene has CDR1 LGHNA and CDR2 YNFKEQ. This clonotype has ten or more counts. Its target is unknown. This receptor was obtained from a male donor with ankylosing spondylitis. The chain uses TRBV4-2 and TRBJ1-3; D call uncertain. The sample comprised blood, either unsorted or a sorted T cell fraction (not recorded which). DNA of the CDR3: TGTGCCAGCAGCCAGGCGGCTGCCTCTGGAAACACCATATATTTT. Its protein is CASSQAAASGNTIYF.